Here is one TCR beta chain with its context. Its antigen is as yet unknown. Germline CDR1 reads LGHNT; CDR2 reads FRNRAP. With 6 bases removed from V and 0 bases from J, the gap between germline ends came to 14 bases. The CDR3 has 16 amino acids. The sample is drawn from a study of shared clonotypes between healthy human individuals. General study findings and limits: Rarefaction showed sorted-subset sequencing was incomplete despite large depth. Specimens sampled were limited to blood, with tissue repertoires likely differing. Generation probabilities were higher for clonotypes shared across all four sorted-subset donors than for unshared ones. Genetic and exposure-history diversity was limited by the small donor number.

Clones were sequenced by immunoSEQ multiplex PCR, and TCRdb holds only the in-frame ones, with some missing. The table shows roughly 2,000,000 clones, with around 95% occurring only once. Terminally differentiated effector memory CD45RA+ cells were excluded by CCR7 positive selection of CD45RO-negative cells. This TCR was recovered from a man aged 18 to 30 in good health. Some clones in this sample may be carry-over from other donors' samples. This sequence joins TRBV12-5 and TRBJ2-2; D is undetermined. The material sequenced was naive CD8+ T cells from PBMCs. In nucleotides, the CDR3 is TGTGCTAGTGGATCACCGGAAGGCCCGAACACCGGGGAGCTGTTTTTT. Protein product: CASGSPEGPNTGELFF.